The clone carrying this TCR beta chain was seen once. Its antigen is still unknown. This record belongs to a study of blood T cells in healthy people across ages. Broader study findings: Estimates of total diversity, which came from one million sequenced T cells, were considered to be underestimates. Versus aged donors, long-lived donors had higher diversity and more naive CD4+ cells. It was not known whether donors were CMV positive (a possible confounder of expanded clonotype changes). It was not possible, with unsorted PBMCs, to conclusively compare naive and antigen-experienced cells.

The use of a sample-barcoded 5' primer and a J-beta primer mix characterized a second PCR of about 6 to 11 cycles. TCRdb analysed the 5' RACE reads with MiXCR anew, one entry per CDR3 protein. The sample has about 830,000 distinct CDR3 sequences; approximately 59% are singletons. With 3 bases removed from V and 0 bases from J, the gap between germline ends came to 9 bases. The germline gives CDR1 ENHRY, CDR2 SYGVKD. The CDR3 covers 14 residues. The sequencing input was blood. This receptor was identified in a man aged 25-45 years in good health. The chain employs TRBV10-3 and TRBJ2-7; D might be TRBD1 (5 bases). CDR3 DNA: TGTGCCATCAGTGAAGGGGATAGCTCCTACGAGCAGTACTTC. Translating it yields CAISEGDSSYEQYF.